This T cell receptor (beta chain) was sequenced during a study of blood T cell repertoires in COVID-19. The overall study: The study drew acute and convalescent COVID-19 samples from the United States, Italy and Spain. The cDNA or gDNA used as material had been derived from T cells, B-cell-depleted T cells, or PBMCs.

Study processing details: It was from reference gene primer amplification that nucleated cell counts were estimated. TCRdb keeps only in-frame clones here, not all; method: immunoSEQ multiplex PCR. The DNA gave D and trimming, while V, J and clone size come from that table. The sample has 180,000 or so clones, roughly 84% seen once. The CDR3 extends over 14 amino acids. V was cut by 6 bases and J by 2 bases, with 13 bases left in between. Sequencing input: peripheral blood. The chain employs TRBV23-1 and TRBJ1-1; tentative D call: TRBD1 (5 bases). TRBV23-1 is an ORF, and what it does is uncertain. This TCR was recovered from a man in his 60s who had recovered from COVID-19. CDR3 sequence reads: CASRPRDLNTEAFF. As DNA, the CDR3 is TGCGCCAGCAGGCCCCGGGACTTAAACACTGAAGCTTTCTTT.